This T cell receptor beta chain was observed in a study of T cell responses to AZD1222 COVID-19 vaccine. Overall study context: Some second doses came at about 4 weeks and others at about 12 weeks; these were pooled.

The V gene's germline CDR1 is MNHEY and CDR2 SVGAGI. V lost 5 bases to trimming and J lost 4 bases, with 9 bases between them. CDR3 length: 13 amino acids. Clones were read by immunoSEQ multiplex PCR, and TCRdb kept only the in-frame ones, dropping some. The data show about 100,000 clones, approximately 91% seen once. With respect to this clone: Its antigen is not identified.

General study points: Females made up more of the donors, who were largely white British, and clonal diversity may have come out too low. Among vaccine-associated CD4 TCRs, coverage spanned spike, with dominance at 160-218 and 743-854.

The specimen comprised peripheral blood, sampled on day 0 of AZD1222 vaccination. This chain joins TRBV6-5 and TRBJ1-3; a possible D gene is TRBD1 (6 bases). This TCR was sampled from an adult in good health. CDR3: CASSNRVGNTIYF. DNA of the CDR3: TGTGCCAGCAGTAACAGGGTCGGAAACACCATATATTTT.